What follows is one T cell receptor beta chain and its context. Antigen unknown. CDR1 is PRHDT and CDR2 is FYEKMQ in the germline V gene (reference sequence). The CDR3 covers 16 residues. Trimming at V came to 5 bases and at J to 1 base, leaving 8 bases not matched to a gene. This sample is part of a study of CD8 T cell repertoires and HIV-1 epitope variants. Turning to the study itself: Controls were a CMV, EBV and flu peptide pool, Ebola AY9 negative control, and no-peptide well. The baseline condition was 1M T cells left uncultured. Study-wide results and limits: Nine or ten antigen-specific TCR beta clonotypes were found; five to seven seemed cross-reactive to variants. This assay reports beta chains of antigen-expanded cells, not T cell function.

Libraries were prepared by immunoSEQ multiplex PCR; TCRdb keeps only in-frame clonotypes and omits some of them. The sample records 6,000 to 9,000 clones, around 64% being singletons. The V and J genes are TRBV13 and TRBJ1-1, with TRBD1 matching 9 bases. The specimen was cultured CD8+ T cells derived from PBMCs. This TCR was sampled from a male donor with HIV. The CDR3 DNA sequence: TGTGCCAGCAGCCTTGGAGGGGGACAGGGGAACACTGAAGCTTTCTTT. Its translation is CASSLGGGQGNTEAFF.